The sequence of this T cell receptor beta chain was determined in a study of beta chain features in type 1 diabetes. Study summary: Researchers looked at fewer than 120,000,000 sorted cells across all samples. Study-wide results and caveats: Patients showed naive, central memory and Treg TCRB repertoires that appeared more similar than those of healthy donors. TCRB CDR3s from Type 1 diabetes patients were moderately but significantly shorter in all four CD4+ subsets. There was no resolution here of whether HLA type influences TCRB rearrangement.

Expressed TCRB transcripts were sequenced after all isolated RNA was converted to cDNA. Here immunoSEQ multiplex PCR was the method, and the copy in TCRdb shows in-frame clones only, minus some. Here the sample spans 250,000 to 300,000 clones, roughly an eighth being singletons. Germline V gene data show CDR1 as LNHNV and CDR2 as YYDKDF (reference sequence). V was clipped by 5 bases and J by 0 bases, with 11 bases between them. The CDR3 contains 14 residues. This clone has just a few counts. Antigen: not known. Donors contributed one heparinised blood draw apiece, averaging roughly 100 mL. This rearrangement joins TRBV15 to TRBJ2-7, with D perhaps TRBD1 (6 bases). The sample consisted of naive CD4+ T cells from blood. The sequence derives from a man aged 25 to 40 with type 1 diabetes. The CDR3 DNA reads TGTGCCACCAGCCCTCGGACAGCCTCCTACGAGCAGTACTTC. This gives the protein CATSPRTASYEQYF.